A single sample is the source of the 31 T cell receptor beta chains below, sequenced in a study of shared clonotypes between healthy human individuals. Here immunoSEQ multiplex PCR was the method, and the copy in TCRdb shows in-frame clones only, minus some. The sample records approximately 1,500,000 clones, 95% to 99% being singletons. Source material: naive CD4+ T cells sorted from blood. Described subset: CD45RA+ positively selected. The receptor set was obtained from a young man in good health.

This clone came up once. CDR3: CASSELRRGSGANVLTF. The CDR3 bases are TGTGCCAGCAGTGAACTACGCAGGGGATCGGGGGCCAACGTCCTGACTTTC. The chain joins TRBV6-1 to TRBJ2-6, with D perhaps TRBD1 (6 bases). Germline V gene sequence: CDR1 MNHNS, CDR2 SASEGT. The CDR3 runs to 17 residues. V lost 2 bases to trimming and J lost 4 bases, with 15 bases between them.

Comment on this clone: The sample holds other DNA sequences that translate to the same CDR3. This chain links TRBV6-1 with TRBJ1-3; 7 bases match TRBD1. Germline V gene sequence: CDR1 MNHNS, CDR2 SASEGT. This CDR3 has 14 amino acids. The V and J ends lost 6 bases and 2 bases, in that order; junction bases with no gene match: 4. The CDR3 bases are TGTGCCAGCAGCGAACAGGGGACTGGAAACACCATATATTTT. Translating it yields CASSEQGTGNTIYF.

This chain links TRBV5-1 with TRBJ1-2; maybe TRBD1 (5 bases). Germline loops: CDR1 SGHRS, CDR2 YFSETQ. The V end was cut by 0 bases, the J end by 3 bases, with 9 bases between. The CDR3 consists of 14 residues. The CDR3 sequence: CASSLAGIDYGYTF. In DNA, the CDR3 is TGCGCCAGCAGCTTGGCAGGGATTGACTATGGCTACACCTTC.

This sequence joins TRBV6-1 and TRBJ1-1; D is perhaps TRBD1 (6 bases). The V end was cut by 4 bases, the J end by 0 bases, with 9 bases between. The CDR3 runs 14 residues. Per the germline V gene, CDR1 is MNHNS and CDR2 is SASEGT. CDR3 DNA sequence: TGTGCCAGCAGTGTTCAGGGGTTGAACACTGAAGCTTTCTTT. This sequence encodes CASSVQGLNTEAFF.

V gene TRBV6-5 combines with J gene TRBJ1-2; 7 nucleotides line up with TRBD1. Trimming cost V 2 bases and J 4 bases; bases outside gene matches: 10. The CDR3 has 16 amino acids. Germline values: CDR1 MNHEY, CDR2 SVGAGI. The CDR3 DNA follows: TGTGCCAGCAGTTACACCCGGGACAGAGGTACCTATGGCTACACCTTC. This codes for CASSYTRDRGTYGYTF.

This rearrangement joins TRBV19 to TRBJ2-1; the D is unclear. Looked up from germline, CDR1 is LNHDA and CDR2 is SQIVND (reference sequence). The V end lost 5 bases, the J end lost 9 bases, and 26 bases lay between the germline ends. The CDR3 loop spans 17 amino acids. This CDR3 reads CASSLPPLEAAWGEQFF. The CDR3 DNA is TGTGCCAGTAGTCTACCTCCTCTAGAGGCCGCGTGGGGTGAGCAGTTCTTC.

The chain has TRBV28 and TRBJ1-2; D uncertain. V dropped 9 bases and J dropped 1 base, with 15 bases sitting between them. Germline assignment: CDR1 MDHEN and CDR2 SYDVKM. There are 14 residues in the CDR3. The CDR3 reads CASQTVTLNYGYTF. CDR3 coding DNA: TGTGCCAGTCAGACGGTGACTCTTAACTATGGCTACACCTTC.

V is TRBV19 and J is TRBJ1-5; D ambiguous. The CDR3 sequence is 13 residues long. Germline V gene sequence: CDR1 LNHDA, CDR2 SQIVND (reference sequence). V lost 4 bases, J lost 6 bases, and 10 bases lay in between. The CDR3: CASSTSPAQPQHF. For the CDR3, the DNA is TGTGCCAGTAGTACCTCCCCGGCTCAGCCCCAGCATTTT.

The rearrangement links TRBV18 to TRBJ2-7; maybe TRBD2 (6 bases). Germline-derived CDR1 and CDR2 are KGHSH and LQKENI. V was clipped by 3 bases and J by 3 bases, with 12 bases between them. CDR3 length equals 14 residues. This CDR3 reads CASSPGRSNYEQYF. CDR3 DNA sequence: TGTGCCAGCTCACCGGGGAGGTCTAACTACGAGCAGTACTTC.

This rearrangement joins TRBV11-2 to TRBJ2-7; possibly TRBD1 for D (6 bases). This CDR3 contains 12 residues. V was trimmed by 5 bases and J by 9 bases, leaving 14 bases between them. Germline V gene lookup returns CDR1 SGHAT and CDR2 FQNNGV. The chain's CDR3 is CASSNEQGRQYF. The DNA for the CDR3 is TGTGCCAGCAGCAATGAACAGGGAAGGCAGTACTTC. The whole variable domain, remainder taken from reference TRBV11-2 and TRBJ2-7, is EAGVAQSPRYKIIEKRQSVAFWCNPISGHATLYWYQQILGQGPKLLIQFQNNGVVDDSQLPKDRFSAERLKGVDSTLKIQPAKLEDSAVYLCASSNEQGRQYFGPGTRLTVT.

The CDR3 reads CASSISMASGRKAQYF. The CDR3 DNA follows: TGTGCCAGTAGTATATCTATGGCTAGCGGGCGGAAGGCGCAGTACTTC. This chain links TRBV19 with TRBJ2-7, with 8 bases aligning to TRBD2. J gave up 9 bases and V 2 bases, and 15 bases lay outside the gene matches. Per germline, CDR1 LNHDA and CDR2 SQIVND (reference sequence). The CDR3 runs to 16 residues. Full variable domain (remainder filled in from reference TRBV19 and TRBJ2-7): DGGITQSPKYLFRKEGQNVTLSCEQNLNHDAMYWYRQDPGQGLRLIYYSQIVNDFQKGDIAEGYSVSREKKESFPLTVTSAQKNPTAFYLCASSISMASGRKAQYFGPGTRLTVT.

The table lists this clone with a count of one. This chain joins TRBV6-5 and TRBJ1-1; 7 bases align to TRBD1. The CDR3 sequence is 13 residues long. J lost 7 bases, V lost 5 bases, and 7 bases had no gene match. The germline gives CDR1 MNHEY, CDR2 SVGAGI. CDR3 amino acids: CASSQGGVGEAFF. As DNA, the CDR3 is TGTGCCAGCAGTCAAGGGGGCGTGGGTGAAGCTTTCTTT.

In DNA form, the CDR3 reads TGTGCCAGCAGCCAAGGGGTCCCCAAGGGGTCGATACAAGCCTACGAGCAGTACTTC. Translating it yields CASSQGVPKGSIQAYEQYF. The V call is TRBV4-2, the J call TRBJ2-7; D might be TRBD1 (5 bases). Trimming took off 1 base at V and 2 bases at J, with 24 bases between the two ends. The germline CDR1 and CDR2 sequences are LGHNA and YNFKEQ. The CDR3 sequence is 19 residues long.

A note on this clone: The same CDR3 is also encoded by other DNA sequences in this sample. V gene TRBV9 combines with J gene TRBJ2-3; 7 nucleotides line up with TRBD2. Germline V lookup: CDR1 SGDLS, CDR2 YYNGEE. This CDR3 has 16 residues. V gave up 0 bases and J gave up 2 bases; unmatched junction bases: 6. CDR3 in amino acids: CASSVGPSGATDTQYF. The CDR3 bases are TGTGCCAGCAGCGTAGGGCCTAGCGGTGCCACAGATACGCAGTATTTT. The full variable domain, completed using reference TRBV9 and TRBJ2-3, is DSGVTQTPKHLITATGQRVTLRCSPRSGDLSVYWYQQSLDQGLQFLIQYYNGEERAKGNILERFSAQQFPDLHSELNLSSLELGDSALYFCASSVGPSGATDTQYFGPGTRLTVL.

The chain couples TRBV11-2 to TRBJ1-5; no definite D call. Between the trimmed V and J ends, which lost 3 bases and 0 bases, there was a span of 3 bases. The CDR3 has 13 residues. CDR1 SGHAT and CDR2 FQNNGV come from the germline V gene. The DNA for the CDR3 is TGTGCCAGCAGCTTTCATAGCAATCAGCCCCAGCATTTT. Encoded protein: CASSFHSNQPQHF.

CDR3 region: CAARPLVLQTQYF. The DNA of the CDR3 is TGTGCCGCTCGGCCCCTTGTATTACAGACCCAGTACTTC. The V and J genes are TRBV6-5 and TRBJ2-5, with D uncertain. The CDR3 covers 13 residues. CDR1 is MNHEY, CDR2 SVGAGI, per germline. V shed 11 bases and J shed 6 bases, with 19 bases lying between them.

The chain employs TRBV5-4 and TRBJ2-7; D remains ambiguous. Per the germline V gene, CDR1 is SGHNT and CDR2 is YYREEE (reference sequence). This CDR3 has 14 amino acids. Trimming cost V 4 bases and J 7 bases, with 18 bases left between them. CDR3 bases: TGTGCCAGCAGCCCGCCGTCCCGACTCGGGGAGCAGTACTTC. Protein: CASSPPSRLGEQYF.

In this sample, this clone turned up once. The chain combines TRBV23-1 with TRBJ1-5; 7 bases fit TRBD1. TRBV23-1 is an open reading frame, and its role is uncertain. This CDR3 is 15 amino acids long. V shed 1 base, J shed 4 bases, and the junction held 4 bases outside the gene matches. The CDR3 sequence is CASSQWDRTNQPQHF. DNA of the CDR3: TGCGCCAGCAGTCAATGGGACAGAACTAATCAGCCCCAGCATTTT.

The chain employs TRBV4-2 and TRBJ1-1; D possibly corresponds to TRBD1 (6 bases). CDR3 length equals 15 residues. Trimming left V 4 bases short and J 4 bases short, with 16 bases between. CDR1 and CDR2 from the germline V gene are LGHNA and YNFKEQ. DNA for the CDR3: TGTGCCAGCAGCCCACTAGAGGGGGACCCCACTGAAGCTTTCTTT. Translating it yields CASSPLEGDPTEAFF.

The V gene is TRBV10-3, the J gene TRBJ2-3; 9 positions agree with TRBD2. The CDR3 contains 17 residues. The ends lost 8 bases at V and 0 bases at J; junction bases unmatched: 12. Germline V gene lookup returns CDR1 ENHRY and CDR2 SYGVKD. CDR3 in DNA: TGTGCCATCTTGCGCAGCTATAGCGGGAGTAGCACAGATACGCAGTATTTT. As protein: CAILRSYSGSSTDTQYF.

The CDR3 protein is CASSYSTGPVGELFF. CDR3 sequence (DNA): TGTGCCAGCAGTTACTCTACAGGGCCGGTCGGGGAGCTGTTTTTT. This sequence joins TRBV6-5 and TRBJ2-2; D possibly corresponds to TRBD1 (6 bases). The CDR3 has 15 residues. V was shortened by 0 bases and J by 7 bases, with 12 bases between the two germline ends. Germline values: CDR1 MNHEY, CDR2 SVGAGI.

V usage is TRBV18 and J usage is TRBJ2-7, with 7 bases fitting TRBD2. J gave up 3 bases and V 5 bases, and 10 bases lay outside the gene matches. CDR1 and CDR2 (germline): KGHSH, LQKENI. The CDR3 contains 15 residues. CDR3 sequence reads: CASSLLADGSYEQYF. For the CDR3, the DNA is TGTGCCAGCTCATTGCTAGCGGACGGGAGCTACGAGCAGTACTTC.

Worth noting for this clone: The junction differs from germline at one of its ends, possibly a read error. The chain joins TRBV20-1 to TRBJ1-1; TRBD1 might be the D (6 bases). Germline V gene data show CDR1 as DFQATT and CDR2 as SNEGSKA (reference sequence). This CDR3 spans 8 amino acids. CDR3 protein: CSARLTGF. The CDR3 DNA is TGCAGTGCTAGATTGACAGGCTTT.

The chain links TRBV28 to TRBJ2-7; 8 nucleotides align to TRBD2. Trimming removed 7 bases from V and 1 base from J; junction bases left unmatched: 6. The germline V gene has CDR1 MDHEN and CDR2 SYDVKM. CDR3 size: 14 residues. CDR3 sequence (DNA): TGTGCCAGCATTGCCGGGACTAGTTCCTACGAGCAGTACTTC. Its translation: CASIAGTSSYEQYF. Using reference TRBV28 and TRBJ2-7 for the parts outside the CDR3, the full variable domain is DVKVTQSSRYLVKRTGEKVFLECVQDMDHENMFWYRQDPGLGLRLIYFSYDVKMKEKGDIPEGYSVSREKKERFSLILESASTNQTSMYLCASIAGTSSYEQYFGPGTRLTVT.

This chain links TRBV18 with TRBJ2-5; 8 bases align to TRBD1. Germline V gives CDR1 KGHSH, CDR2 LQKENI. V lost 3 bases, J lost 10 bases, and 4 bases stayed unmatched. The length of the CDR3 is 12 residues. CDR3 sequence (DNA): TGTGCCAGCTCACCGACAGGGGAGGTCCAGTACTTC. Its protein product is CASSPTGEVQYF.

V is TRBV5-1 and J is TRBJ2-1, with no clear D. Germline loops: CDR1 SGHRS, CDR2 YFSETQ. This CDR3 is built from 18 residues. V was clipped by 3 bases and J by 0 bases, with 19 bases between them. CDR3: CASSSTETAPISYNEQFF. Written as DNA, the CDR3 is TGCGCCAGCAGCTCCACCGAAACAGCCCCGATCTCCTACAATGAGCAGTTCTTC.

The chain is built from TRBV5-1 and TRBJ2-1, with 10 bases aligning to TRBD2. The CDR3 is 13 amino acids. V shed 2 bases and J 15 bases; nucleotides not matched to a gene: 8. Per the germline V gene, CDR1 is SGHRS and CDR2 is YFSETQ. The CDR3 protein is CASSFTAGGDPFF. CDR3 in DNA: TGCGCCAGCAGCTTTACAGCGGGAGGGGATCCGTTCTTC.

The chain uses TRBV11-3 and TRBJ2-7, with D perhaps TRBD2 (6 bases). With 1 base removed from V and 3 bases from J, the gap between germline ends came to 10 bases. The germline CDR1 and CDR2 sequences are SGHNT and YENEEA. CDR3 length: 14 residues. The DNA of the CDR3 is TGTGCCAGCAGCTTAGCTGAGGACTACTACGAGCAGTACTTC. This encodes CASSLAEDYYEQYF. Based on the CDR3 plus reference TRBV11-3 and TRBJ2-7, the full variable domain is EAGVVQSPRYKIIEKKQPVAFWCNPISGHNTLYWYLQNLGQGPELLIRYENEEAVDDSQLPKDRFSAERLKGVDSTLKIQPAELGDSAVYLCASSLAEDYYEQYFGPGTRLTVT.

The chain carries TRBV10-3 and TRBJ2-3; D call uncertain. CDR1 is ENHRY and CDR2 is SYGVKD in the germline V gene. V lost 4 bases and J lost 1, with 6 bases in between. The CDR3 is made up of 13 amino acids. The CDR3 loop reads CAISGQGTDTQYF. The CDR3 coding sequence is TGTGCCATCAGTGGGCAGGGCACAGATACGCAGTATTTT.

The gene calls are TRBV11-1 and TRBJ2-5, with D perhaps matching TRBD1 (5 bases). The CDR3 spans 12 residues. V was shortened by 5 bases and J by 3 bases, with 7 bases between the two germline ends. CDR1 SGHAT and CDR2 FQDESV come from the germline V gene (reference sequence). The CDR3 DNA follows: TGTGCCAGCAGCACCAGGGAAGAGACCCAGTACTTC. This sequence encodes CASSTREETQYF.

CDR3 coding DNA: TGTGCCAGCAGTGACGGGATACCCACAGATACGCAGTATTTT. Translating it yields CASSDGIPTDTQYF. The V and J genes are TRBV6-1 and TRBJ2-3; D is possibly TRBD2 (5 bases). The CDR3 extends over 14 amino acids. Germline-derived CDR1 and CDR2 are MNHNS and SASEGT. V was clipped by 3 bases and J by 2 bases, with 9 bases between them.